These T cell receptor beta chains were read from a single sample in a study of T cell repertoires in ileal Crohn's disease. Sequencing used immunoSEQ multiplex PCR; TCRdb keeps in-frame clones, though not all of them. The top ten hold 11% of the sample, which has 8,000 or so clones, around 85% seen once. Sequencing was done on a sample of ileal tissue. All receptors derive from an adult with Crohn's disease. The CDR3 runs from the conserved cysteine through the conserved F or W. D genes are given only for firm matches. Part of the rows lack a size; the others show once, few, many or a class for expanded clones.

J	V	size	D	CDR3	DNA
TRBJ1-5	TRBV30	-	-	CAWSNIRAGWNQPQHF	TGTGCCTGGAGTAATATAAGGGCAGGGTGGAATCAGCCCCAGCATTTT
TRBJ1-4	TRBV29-1	-	TRBD1	CSVRQGAREKLFF	TGCAGCGTCCGACAGGGGGCTCGGGAAAAACTGTTTTTT
TRBJ2-3	TRBV5-4	-	TRBD2	CASSLGLAGLTDTQYF	TGTGCCAGCAGCTTGGGACTAGCGGGGCTCACAGATACGCAGTATTTT
TRBJ2-7	TRBV18	-	-	CASSPRDFRTAWEQYF	TGTGCCAGCTCACCCCGAGATTTTCGGACAGCCTGGGAGCAGTACTTC
TRBJ1-1	TRBV5-1	-	TRBD1	CASRTQTGGSGTEAFF	TGCGCCAGCAGGACTCAAACAGGGGGCTCTGGCACTGAAGCTTTCTTT
TRBJ1-1	TRBV19	-	-	CASSPVTMNTEAFF	TGTGCCAGTAGCCCCGTAACTATGAACACTGAAGCTTTCTTT
TRBJ2-2	TRBV4-2	-	-	CASRGSRAGELFF	TGTGCCAGCAGGGGGAGCAGGGCCGGGGAGCTGTTTTTT
TRBJ2-1	TRBV4-3	-	-	CASSHGVLGDEQFF	TGCGCCAGCAGCCACGGGGTCCTGGGCGATGAGCAGTTCTTC
TRBJ2-1	TRBV15	-	-	CATSRDQEAYNEQFF	TGTGCCACCAGCAGAGATCAGGAGGCTTACAATGAGCAGTTCTTC
TRBJ2-2	TRBV5-8	-	TRBD2	CASSLRGGYTGELFF	TGTGCCAGCAGCTTGCGCGGGGGTTACACCGGGGAGCTGTTTTTT
TRBJ1-1	TRBV21-1	-	-	CASSKEANTEAFF	TGTGCCAGCAGCAAAGAGGCTAACACTGAAGCTTTCTTT
TRBJ1-6	TRBV5-1	-	-	CASRDTSYNSPLHF	TGCGCCAGCAGGGACACTTCCTATAATTCACCCCTCCACTTT
TRBJ2-3	TRBV19	-	-	CASSGTGQGTDTQYF	TGTGCCAGTAGTGGAACGGGACAAGGCACAGATACGCAGTATTTT
TRBJ1-1	TRBV7-2	-	-	CASSLGRFPLNTEAFF	TGTGCCAGCAGCTTAGGGCGGTTTCCTTTGAACACTGAAGCTTTCTTT
TRBJ1-3	TRBV6-1	-	TRBD1	CASSENRGSGNTIYF	TGTGCCAGCAGTGAAAACAGGGGGTCCGGAAACACCATATATTTT
TRBJ2-3	TRBV7-7	-	TRBD2	CASSPGLAGADTQYF	TGTGCCAGCAGCCCGGGACTAGCGGGGGCAGATACGCAGTATTTT
TRBJ2-2	TRBV7-2	few	-	CASSFRRDTGELFF	TGTGCCAGCAGCTTCCGCAGGGACACCGGGGAGCTGTTTTTT
TRBJ2-5	TRBV19	-	TRBD1	CASSLQGGHGETQYF	TGTGCCAGTAGTTTACAGGGGGGCCATGGAGAGACCCAGTACTTC
TRBJ2-2	TRBV5-1	-	TRBD1	CASSFLGTGNTGELFF	TGCGCCAGCAGCTTCCTTGGGACAGGCAACACCGGGGAGCTGTTTTTT
TRBJ2-5	TRBV19	-	-	CASSMGQVVPGETQYF	TGTGCCAGTAGTATGGGGCAGGTCGTCCCCGGAGAGACCCAGTACTTC
TRBJ2-1	TRBV15	-	TRBD2	CATSRGPSGRQNEQFF	TGTGCCACCAGCAGAGGGCCTAGCGGGAGACAGAATGAGCAGTTCTTC
TRBJ1-4	TRBV7-9	-	TRBD1	CASSLKTGGRNEKLFF	TGTGCCAGCAGCTTAAAGACAGGGGGCAGGAATGAAAAACTGTTTTTT
TRBJ1-1	TRBV7-5	-	-	CVRSLGETNTEAFF	TGTGTCAGAAGCTTAGGGGAGACTAACACTGAAGCTTTCTTT
TRBJ2-1	TRBV4-1	-	-	CASSQEWEQRGQFF	TGCGCCAGCAGCCAAGAATGGGAACAGCGTGGTCAGTTCTTC
TRBJ1-1	TRBV6-6	-	TRBD1	CASSYGTGGNTEAFF	TGTGCCAGCAGTTACGGCACAGGGGGGAACACTGAAGCTTTCTTT
TRBJ1-2	TRBV29-1	-	-	CSAASGANGYGYTF	TGCAGCGCTGCTAGCGGGGCCAACGGATATGGCTACACCTTC
TRBJ1-1	TRBV11-3	-	TRBD1	CASSLQGDTEAFF	TGTGCCAGCAGCTTGCAGGGGGACACTGAAGCTTTCTTT